What follows are 15 T cell receptor beta chains derived from one specimen sequenced in a study of a mutant IDH1 vaccine in newly diagnosed glioma. TCRdb's table, derived via immunoSEQ multiplex PCR, lists solely in-frame clones and lacks some. Seen here are tens of thousands of clones, approximately 84% observed once, and the top ten hold around 4.5%. No antigen has been identified for these receptors. This sample's time point: week 47, end of study. A 20-mer mutant IDH1 peptide at 300 ug was injected subcutaneously with topical imiquimod. Sample: PBMCs, taken from a glioma patient whose treatment included an IDH1 peptide vaccine. These receptors came from a woman aged 30 to 39 with glioma. Some clones in this sample may be carry-over from other donors' samples.

This clone has more than one count but fewer than ten. This chain uses TRBV6-4 with TRBJ2-3; 11 bases map to TRBD2. The CDR3 contains 15 residues. The germline CDR1 and CDR2 sequences are MRHNA and SNTAGT. Unmatched junction bases numbered 6, after V lost 6 bases and J lost 4 bases. As DNA, the CDR3 is TGTGCCAGCAGCGCCGGGACTAGCGGTCCAGATACGCAGTATTTT. It is translated as CASSAGTSGPDTQYF.

This clone was recorded only once. The gene calls are TRBV5-6 and TRBJ2-3, with D maybe TRBD2 (6 bases). The V end was cut by 2 bases, the J end by 0 bases, with 7 bases between. The CDR3 extends over 14 amino acids. Germline V gives CDR1 SGHDT, CDR2 YYEEEE. CDR3 region: CASSFAGSTDTQYF. The CDR3 nucleotides are TGTGCCAGCAGCTTTGCGGGGAGCACAGATACGCAGTATTTT.

This clone turned up a few times. V usage is TRBV5-4 and J usage is TRBJ2-3; tentative D call: TRBD1 (5 bases). The germline V gene encodes CDR1 SGHNT and CDR2 YYREEE (reference sequence). Trimming shortened V by 4 bases and J by 0 bases, and 21 bases separated the two germline ends. The CDR3 sequence is 18 residues long. The CDR3 sequence: CASSVRQSSSSSTDTQYF. CDR3 DNA sequence: TGTGCCAGCAGCGTTAGACAGTCATCGTCGTCTAGCACAGATACGCAGTATTTT.

This rearrangement joins TRBV4-2 to TRBJ2-3; the match to TRBD2 covers 13 bases. After removal of 0 bases from V and 6 bases from J, the junction contained 6 bases not matched to a gene. The CDR3 is 17 residues long. Germline-derived CDR1 and CDR2 are LGHNA and YNFKEQ. CDR3 sequence (DNA): TGTGCCAGCAGCCAAGATACTAGCGGGAGGGCCGGTGATACGCAGTATTTT. It yields the protein CASSQDTSGRAGDTQYF.

This clone has only one observation. The chain employs TRBV5-6 and TRBJ1-2; a possible D gene is TRBD1 (5 bases). Between the trimmed V and J ends, which lost 5 bases and 2 bases, there was a span of 13 bases. This CDR3 region has 14 residues. Germline CDR1 and CDR2: SGHDT and YYEEEE. In nucleotides, the CDR3 is TGTGCCAGCAGGTCACTCAGGGTGAACTATGGCTACACCTTC. The encoded protein is CASRSLRVNYGYTF.

The chain joins TRBV25-1 to TRBJ2-5; 15 bases match TRBD2. The CDR3 has 15 residues. In germline, CDR1 is MGHDK, CDR2 SYGVNS. After removal of 3 bases from V and 6 bases from J, the junction contained 2 bases not matched to a gene. CDR3 sequence (DNA): TGTGCCAGCAGTGACGGGACTAGCGGGAGGAAGACCCAGTACTTC. As protein: CASSDGTSGRKTQYF. The complete variable domain, with remaining parts taken from reference TRBV25-1 and TRBJ2-5, reads EADIYQTPRYLVIGTGKKITLECSQTMGHDKMYWYQQDPGMELHLIHYSYGVNSTEKGDLSSESTVSRIRTEHFPLTLESARPSHTSQYLCASSDGTSGRKTQYFGPGTRLLVL.

The rearrangement uses TRBV7-9 and TRBJ1-4; 9 nucleotides agree with TRBD1. The CDR3 extends over 11 amino acids. Unmatched junction bases numbered 1, after V lost 4 bases and J lost 13 bases. Per the germline V gene, CDR1 is SEHNR and CDR2 is FQNEAQ (reference sequence). The DNA of the CDR3 is TGTGCCAGCAGCTCGACAGGGGGACTGTTTTTT. Translation: CASSSTGGLFF. Full variable domain (remainder filled in from reference TRBV7-9 and TRBJ1-4): DTGVSQNPRHKITKRGQNVTFRCDPISEHNRLYWYRQTLGQGPEFLTYFQNEAQLEKSRLLSDRFSAERPKGSFSTLEIQRTEQGDSAMYLCASSSTGGLFFGSGTQLSVL.

The chain combines TRBV2 with TRBJ2-1; 10 bases are shared with TRBD2. This CDR3 has 16 residues. Looked up from germline, CDR1 is SNHLY and CDR2 is FYNNEI. The V gene end was trimmed by 3 bases and the J gene end by 4 bases; junction bases not matched to a gene: 6. The CDR3 is CASSETRTSGYNEQFF. CDR3 nucleotide sequence: TGTGCCAGCAGTGAGACCCGGACTAGCGGTTACAATGAGCAGTTCTTC.

The chain employs TRBV7-8 and TRBJ1-2; a weak D match, TRBD1 (6 bases). V was trimmed by 2 bases and J by 8 bases, leaving 24 bases between them. The CDR3 totals 17 residues. CDR1 SGHVS and CDR2 FQNEAQ come from the germline V gene. In DNA form, the CDR3 reads TGTGCCAGCAGCTTACTGGACAGTCGACTCGGGGATAGCGGCTACACCTTC. This codes for CASSLLDSRLGDSGYTF.

This chain joins TRBV9 and TRBJ2-2; 11 nucleotides agree with TRBD1. The CDR3 has 16 amino acids. After removal of 5 bases from V and 3 bases from J, the junction contained 6 bases not matched to a gene. Germline V gene data show CDR1 as SGDLS and CDR2 as YYNGEE. For the CDR3, the DNA is TGTGCCAGCAGGGACCCGGGACAGGGGGACACCGGGGAGCTGTTTTTT. Translated, it gives CASRDPGQGDTGELFF.

V and J are TRBV10-3 and TRBJ1-3; a possible D gene is TRBD1 (6 bases). Between the trimmed V and J ends, which lost 0 bases and 4 bases, there was a span of 7 bases. The length of the CDR3 is 14 residues. CDR1 and CDR2 (germline): ENHRY, SYGVKD. The DNA for the CDR3 is TGTGCCATCAGTGAGTCAGACAGGGGAAACACCATATATTTT. Protein sequence: CAISESDRGNTIYF.

This rearrangement joins TRBV2 to TRBJ1-2, with 7 bases aligning to TRBD1. Germline trimming cut 10 bases from V and 8 bases from J; bases unmatched to any gene: 10. The germline CDR1 and CDR2 sequences are SNHLY and FYNNEI. The CDR3 loop spans 12 amino acids. Written as DNA, the CDR3 is TGTGCCACCCGACAGGGAACTTACGGCTACACCTTC. It specifies CATRQGTYGYTF.

The CDR3 DNA reads as TGTGCCTGGGCGTCCAGGGGGCTGGACGAGCAGTACTTC. Amino acids: CAWASRGLDEQYF. The chain joins TRBV30 to TRBJ2-7; 8 nucleotides match TRBD1. CDR1 GTSNPN and CDR2 SVGIG come from the germline V gene (reference sequence). The CDR3 covers 13 residues. The J segment lost 5 bases and the V segment lost 5 bases, leaving 8 bases of the junction unmatched. Variable domain in full (rest from reference TRBV30 and TRBJ2-7): SQTIHQWPATLVQPVGSPLSLECTVEGTSNPNLYWYRQAAGRGLQLLFYSVGIGQISSEVPQNLSASRPQDRQFILSSKKLLLSDSGFYLCAWASRGLDEQYFGPGTRLTVT.

The V and J genes are TRBV4-1 and TRBJ2-5; 10 bases map to TRBD1. The V segment lost 4 bases and the J segment 7 bases; nucleotides outside the gene matches: 9. Germline V lookup: CDR1 MGHRA, CDR2 YSYEKL. The CDR3 contains 15 residues. CDR3 sequence reads: CASSLSDRGQGTQYF. In DNA form, the CDR3 reads TGCGCCAGCAGCCTTTCCGACAGGGGGCAGGGGACCCAGTACTTC.

The chain has TRBV6-6 and TRBJ1-2; possibly TRBD1 for D (5 bases). Germline V gene data show CDR1 as MNHNY and CDR2 as SVGAGI (reference sequence). This CDR3 contains 16 residues. V shed 7 bases and J shed 5 bases, with 23 bases lying between them. CDR3 bases: TGTGCCAGCACCCTACAGCCCGCGGGGACGGATTATGGCTACACCTTC. This gives the protein CASTLQPAGTDYGYTF.